This T cell receptor beta chain comes out of a study of T cells in localized non-small cell lung cancer. Overall study findings and caveats: Density of T cells in blood, when higher, went with longer overall survival.

The table came from immunoSEQ multiplex PCR; TCRdb's copy has only in-frame clones and leaves some out. Of fewer than 45,000 clones in the sample, about 86% were seen once. Of note for this clone: What it binds is not known.

The CDR3 runs 13 residues. The germline CDR1 and CDR2 sequences are SGHRS and YFSETQ. V lost 1 base and J 0 bases, leaving 2 bases between the germline ends. This rearrangement joins TRBV5-1 to TRBJ1-3; D unresolved. Sequencing used peripheral blood, obtained before any cancer treatment. This clonotype originated in a woman aged 18 to 55 with stage III lung adenocarcinoma. The CDR3 loop is CASSLISGNTIYF. CDR3 nucleotides: TGCGCCAGCAGCTTGATCTCTGGAAACACCATATATTTT.